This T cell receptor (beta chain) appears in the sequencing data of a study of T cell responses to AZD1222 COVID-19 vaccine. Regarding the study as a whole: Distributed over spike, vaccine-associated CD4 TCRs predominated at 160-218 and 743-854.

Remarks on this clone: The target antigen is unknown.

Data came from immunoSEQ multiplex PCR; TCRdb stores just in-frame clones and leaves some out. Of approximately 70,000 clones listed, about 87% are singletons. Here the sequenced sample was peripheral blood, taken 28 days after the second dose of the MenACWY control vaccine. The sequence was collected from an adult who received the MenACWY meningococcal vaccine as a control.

This chain's CDR3 is CASSQDLGARSNQPQHF. The CDR3 bases are TGCGCCAGCAGCCAAGATCTAGGGGCTCGTAGCAATCAGCCCCAGCATTTT. V usage is TRBV4-3 and J usage is TRBJ1-5, with D perhaps TRBD1 (5 bases). Germline V lookup: CDR1 LGHNA, CDR2 YSLEER. With 0 bases removed from V and 0 bases from J, the gap between germline ends came to 12 bases. This CDR3 is 17 amino acids long.